Listed below are T cell receptor beta chains from one sample, sequenced in a study of shared clonotypes between healthy human individuals. Clones were sequenced by immunoSEQ multiplex PCR, and TCRdb holds only the in-frame ones, with some missing. Of over 950,000 clones detected, around 77% appear once; the ten largest clones hold roughly 0.82%. The sequencing input was memory CD4+ T cells from PBMCs. These receptor sequences come from a man aged 18 to 30 in good health. Some clones in this sample may be carry-over from other donors' samples. CDR3s include the opening cysteine and the closing phenylalanine or tryptophan. D genes are given only for firm matches. Size tells how often a clone was seen (once, few, many) or the class of an expanded clone, and some rows leave it out.

size: NA
D: NA
J: TRBJ1-1
V: TRBV19
CDR3: CASRMDGTPRAFF
DNA: TGTGCCAGTAGAATGGACGGGACCCCGCGCGCTTTCTTT

size: NA
D: NA
J: TRBJ1-1
V: TRBV6-5
CDR3: CASKSGHRAEAFF
DNA: TGTGCCAGCAAATCGGGACATAGGGCTGAAGCTTTCTTT

size: NA
D: NA
J: TRBJ1-1
V: TRBV10-2
CDR3: CASQTGNTEAFF
DNA: TGCGCCAGTCAGACAGGGAACACTGAAGCTTTCTTT

size: NA
D: NA
J: TRBJ2-1
V: TRBV28
CDR3: CASSLRDWMGSYNEQFF
DNA: TGTGCCAGCAGTTTACGGGACTGGATGGGGTCCTACAATGAGCAGTTCTTC

size: NA
D: TRBD1
J: TRBJ1-5
V: TRBV6-1
CDR3: CASRGQSLGAQHF
DNA: TGTGCCAGCAGGGGACAGTCGCTAGGGGCCCAGCATTTT

size: NA
D: TRBD2
J: TRBJ2-2
V: TRBV19
CDR3: CASTDRLAGLSGELFF
DNA: TGTGCCAGTACCGACAGACTAGCGGGATTGTCCGGGGAGCTGTTTTTT

size: NA
D: TRBD2
J: TRBJ2-7
V: TRBV28
CDR3: CASSRGLAGAGKQYF
DNA: TGTGCCAGCAGCCGTGGACTAGCGGGAGCGGGTAAGCAGTACTTC

size: NA
D: NA
J: TRBJ1-2
V: TRBV5-4
CDR3: CASSLGQEYGYTF
DNA: TGTGCCAGCAGCTTGGGACAGGAGTATGGCTACACCTTC

size: NA
D: NA
J: TRBJ2-3
V: TRBV7-9
CDR3: CASSPAGDTQYF
DNA: TGTGCCAGCAGCCCGGCCGGGGATACGCAGTATTTT

size: NA
D: TRBD1
J: TRBJ2-7
V: TRBV5-5
CDR3: CASSLGTGFGEQYF
DNA: TGTGCCAGCAGCTTGGGGACAGGGTTCGGCGAGCAGTACTTC

size: NA
D: NA
J: TRBJ2-3
V: TRBV27
CDR3: CASRSLGGTDTQYF
DNA: TGTGCCAGCAGGTCGTTGGGGGGCACAGATACGCAGTATTTT

size: NA
D: TRBD1
J: TRBJ2-1
V: TRBV7-3
CDR3: CASSPQTGNPYNEQFF
DNA: TGTGCCAGCAGCCCTCAGACAGGGAACCCCTACAATGAGCAGTTCTTC

size: NA
D: TRBD1
J: TRBJ2-2
V: TRBV27
CDR3: CASRIQGAVAGELFF
DNA: TGTGCCAGCAGAATACAGGGGGCAGTGGCCGGGGAGCTGTTTTTT

size: once
D: NA
J: TRBJ1-2
V: TRBV5-1
CDR3: CASSSDTGDYGYTF
DNA: TGCGCCAGCAGCTCGGACACCGGGGACTATGGCTACACCTTC

size: NA
D: NA
J: TRBJ2-2
V: TRBV25-1
CDR3: CASSATGRNTGELFF
DNA: TGTGCCAGCAGTGCCACGGGCAGGAACACCGGGGAGCTGTTTTTT

size: many
D: NA
J: TRBJ2-4
V: TRBV19
CDR3: CARSRLAKNIQYF
DNA: TGTGCCAGGAGCAGGCTAGCCAAAAACATTCAGTACTTC

size: NA
D: TRBD2
J: TRBJ2-7
V: TRBV5-6
CDR3: CASRPRLAGPYEQYF
DNA: TGTGCCAGCAGGCCCCGACTAGCGGGGCCATACGAGCAGTACTTC

size: NA
D: NA
J: TRBJ1-1
V: TRBV7-9
CDR3: CASSPGGAFGNTEAFF
DNA: TGTGCCAGCAGCCCCGGGGGGGCCTTTGGGAACACTGAAGCTTTCTTT

size: once
D: TRBD1
J: TRBJ1-2
V: TRBV2
CDR3: CASRPTGGNYGYTF
DNA: TGTGCCAGCAGGCCAACAGGGGGCAACTATGGCTACACCTTC

size: NA
D: NA
J: TRBJ2-6
V: TRBV6-6
CDR3: CASSFSVTGANVLTF
DNA: TGTGCCAGCAGTTTTAGCGTCACTGGGGCCAACGTCCTGACTTTC

size: NA
D: NA
J: TRBJ1-5
V: TRBV27
CDR3: CASSSSYSQPQHF
DNA: TGTGCCAGCAGTTCCTCCTATTCTCAGCCCCAGCATTTT

size: NA
D: NA
J: TRBJ2-2
V: TRBV7-9
CDR3: CASSYGGPATGELFF
DNA: TGTGCCAGCAGCTACGGCGGGCCCGCCACCGGGGAGCTGTTTTTT

size: once
D: NA
J: TRBJ2-1
V: TRBV5-1
CDR3: CASSLPSWEQFF
DNA: TGCGCCAGCAGCTTGCCCTCCTGGGAGCAGTTCTTC

size: NA
D: NA
J: TRBJ2-1
V: TRBV7-9
CDR3: CASTGTGREQFF
DNA: TGTGCCAGTACCGGGACCGGGCGGGAGCAGTTCTTC